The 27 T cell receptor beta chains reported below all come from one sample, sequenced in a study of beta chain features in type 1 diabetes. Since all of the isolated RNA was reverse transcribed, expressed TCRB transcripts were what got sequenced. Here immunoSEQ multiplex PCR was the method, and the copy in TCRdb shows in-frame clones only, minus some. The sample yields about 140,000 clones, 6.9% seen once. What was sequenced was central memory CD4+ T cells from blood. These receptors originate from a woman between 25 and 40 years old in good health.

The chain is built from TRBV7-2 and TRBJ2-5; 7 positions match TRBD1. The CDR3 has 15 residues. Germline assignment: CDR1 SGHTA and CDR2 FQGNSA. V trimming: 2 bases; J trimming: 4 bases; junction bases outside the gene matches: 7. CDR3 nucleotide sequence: TGTGCCAGCAGCTTACAAGGGGGCGAGGGAGAGACCCAGTACTTC. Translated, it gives CASSLQGGEGETQYF.

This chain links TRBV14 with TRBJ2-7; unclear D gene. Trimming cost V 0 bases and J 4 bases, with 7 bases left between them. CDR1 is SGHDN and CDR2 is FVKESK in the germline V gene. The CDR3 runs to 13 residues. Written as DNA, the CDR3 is TGTGCCAGCAGCCAAGATGAGGTTTACGAGCAGTACTTC. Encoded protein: CASSQDEVYEQYF.

For the CDR3, the DNA is TGCGCCAGCAGCCAACGTGTGCGGGAGGTGACAGATACGCAGTATTTT. It codes for CASSQRVREVTDTQYF. V usage is TRBV4-3 and J usage is TRBJ2-3; 8 nucleotides agree with TRBD2. The CDR3 sequence is 16 residues long. Germline CDR1 LGHNA, CDR2 YSLEER. After removal of 2 bases from V and 3 bases from J, the junction contained 7 bases not matched to a gene.

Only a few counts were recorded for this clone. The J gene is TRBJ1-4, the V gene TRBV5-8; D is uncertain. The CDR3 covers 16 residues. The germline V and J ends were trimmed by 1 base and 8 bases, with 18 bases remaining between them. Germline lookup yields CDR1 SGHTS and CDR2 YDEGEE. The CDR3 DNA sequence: TGTGCCAGCAGCTTGTGGACCCGGGAAGGAGGAGAAAAACTGTTTTTT. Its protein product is CASSLWTREGGEKLFF.

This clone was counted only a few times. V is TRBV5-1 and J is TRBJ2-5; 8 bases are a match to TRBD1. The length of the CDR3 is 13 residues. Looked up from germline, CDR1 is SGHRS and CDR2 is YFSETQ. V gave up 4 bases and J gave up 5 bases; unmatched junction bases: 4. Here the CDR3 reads CASSQDRVETQYF. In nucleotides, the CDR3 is TGCGCCAGCAGCCAGGACAGGGTTGAGACCCAGTACTTC.

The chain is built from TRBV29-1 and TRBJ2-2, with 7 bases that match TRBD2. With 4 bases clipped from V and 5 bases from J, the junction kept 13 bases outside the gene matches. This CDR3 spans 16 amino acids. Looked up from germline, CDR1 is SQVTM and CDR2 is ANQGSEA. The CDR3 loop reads CSVGLVSGGGTGELFF. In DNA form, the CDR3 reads TGCAGCGTTGGCCTTGTTTCGGGGGGAGGTACCGGGGAGCTGTTTTTT.

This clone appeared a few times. The CDR3 loop reads CASMGQGYTDTQYF. CDR3 bases: TGTGCCAGCATGGGGCAGGGATACACAGATACGCAGTATTTT. The chain recombines TRBV7-2 with TRBJ2-3; D might be TRBD1 (5 bases). Germline assignment: CDR1 SGHTA and CDR2 FQGNSA. V dropped 7 bases and J dropped 2 bases, with 13 bases sitting between them. The CDR3 runs 14 residues.

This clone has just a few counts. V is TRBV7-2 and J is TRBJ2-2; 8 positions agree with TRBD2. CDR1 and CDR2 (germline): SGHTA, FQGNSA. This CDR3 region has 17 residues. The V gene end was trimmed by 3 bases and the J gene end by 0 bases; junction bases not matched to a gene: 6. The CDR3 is CASSFSIAGSNTGELFF. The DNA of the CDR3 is TGTGCCAGCAGCTTCTCTATAGCGGGATCGAACACCGGGGAGCTGTTTTTT.

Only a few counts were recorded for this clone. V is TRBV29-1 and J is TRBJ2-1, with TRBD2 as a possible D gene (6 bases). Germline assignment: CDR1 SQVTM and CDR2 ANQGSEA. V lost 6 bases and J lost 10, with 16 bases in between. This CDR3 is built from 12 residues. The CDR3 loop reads CSVDNGGVEQFF. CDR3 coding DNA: TGCAGCGTAGACAATGGAGGGGTGGAGCAGTTCTTC.

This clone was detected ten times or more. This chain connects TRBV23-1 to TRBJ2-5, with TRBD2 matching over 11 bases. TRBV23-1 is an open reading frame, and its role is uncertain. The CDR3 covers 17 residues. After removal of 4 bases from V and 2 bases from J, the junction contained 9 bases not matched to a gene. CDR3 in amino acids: CASSLTTTSGEQETQYF. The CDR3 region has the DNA TGCGCCAGCAGTCTCACAACGACTAGCGGGGAACAAGAGACCCAGTACTTC.

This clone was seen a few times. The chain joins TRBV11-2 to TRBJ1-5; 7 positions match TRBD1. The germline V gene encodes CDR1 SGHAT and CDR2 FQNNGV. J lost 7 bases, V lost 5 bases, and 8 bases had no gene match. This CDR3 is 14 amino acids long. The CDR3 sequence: CASSEGQVVQPQHF. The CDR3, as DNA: TGTGCCAGCAGCGAAGGACAGGTTGTACAGCCCCAGCATTTT.

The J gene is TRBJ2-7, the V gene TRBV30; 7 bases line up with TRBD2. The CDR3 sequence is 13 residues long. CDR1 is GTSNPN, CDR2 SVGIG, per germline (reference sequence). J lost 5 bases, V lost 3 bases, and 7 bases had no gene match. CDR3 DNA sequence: TGTGCCTGGAGCAGGGCGGGAGTTAACGAGCAGTACTTC. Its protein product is CAWSRAGVNEQYF. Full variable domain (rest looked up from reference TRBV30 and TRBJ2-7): SQTIHQWPATLVQPVGSPLSLECTVEGTSNPNLYWYRQAAGRGLQLLFYSVGIGQISSEVPQNLSASRPQDRQFILSSKKLLLSDSGFYLCAWSRAGVNEQYFGPGTRLTVT.

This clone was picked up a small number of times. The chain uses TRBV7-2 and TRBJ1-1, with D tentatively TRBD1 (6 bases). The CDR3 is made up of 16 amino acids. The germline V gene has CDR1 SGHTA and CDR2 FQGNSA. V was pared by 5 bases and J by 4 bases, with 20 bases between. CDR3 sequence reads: CASSPQGPRVVTEAFF. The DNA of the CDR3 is TGTGCCAGCAGCCCTCAGGGGCCGAGGGTTGTCACTGAAGCTTTCTTT.

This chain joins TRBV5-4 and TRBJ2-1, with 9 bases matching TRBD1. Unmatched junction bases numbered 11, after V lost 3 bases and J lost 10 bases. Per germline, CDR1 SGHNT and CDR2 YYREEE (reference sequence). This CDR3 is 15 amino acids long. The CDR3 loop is CASSSKDRGRVEQFF. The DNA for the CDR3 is TGTGCCAGCAGCTCCAAGGACAGGGGACGGGTCGAGCAGTTCTTC.

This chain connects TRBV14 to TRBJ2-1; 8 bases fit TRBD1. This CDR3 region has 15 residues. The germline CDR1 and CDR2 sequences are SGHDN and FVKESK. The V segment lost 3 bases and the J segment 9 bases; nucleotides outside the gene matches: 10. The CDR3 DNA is TGTGCCAGCAGCCATCTAACAGGGGGAACGGTTGAGCAGTTCTTC. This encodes CASSHLTGGTVEQFF.

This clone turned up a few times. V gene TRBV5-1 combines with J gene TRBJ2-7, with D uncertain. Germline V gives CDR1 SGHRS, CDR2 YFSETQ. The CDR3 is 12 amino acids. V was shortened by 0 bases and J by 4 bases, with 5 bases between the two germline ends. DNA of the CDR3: TGCGCCAGCAGCTTGGACGGGTACGAGCAGTACTTC. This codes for CASSLDGYEQYF. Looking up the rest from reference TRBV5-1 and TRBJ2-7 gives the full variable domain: KAGVTQTPRYLIKTRGQQVTLSCSPISGHRSVSWYQQTPGQGLQFLFEYFSETQRNKGNFPGRFSGRQFSNSRSEMNVSTLELGDSALYLCASSLDGYEQYFGPGTRLTVT.

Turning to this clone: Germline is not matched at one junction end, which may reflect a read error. For the CDR3, the DNA is TGTGCTAGCAGCTTAGCTGGCGGGATCAATGAGCAGTTCTTC. This gives the protein CASSLAGGINEQFF. The chain uses TRBV7-7 and TRBJ2-1; D perhaps matches TRBD2 (6 bases). The CDR3 length is 14 residues. Germline V gene data show CDR1 as SSHAT and CDR2 as FNYEAQ (reference sequence).

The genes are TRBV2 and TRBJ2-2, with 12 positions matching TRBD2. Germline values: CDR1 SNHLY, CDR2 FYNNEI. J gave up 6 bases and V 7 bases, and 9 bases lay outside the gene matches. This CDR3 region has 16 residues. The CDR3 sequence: CASTRRLAGDSGELFF. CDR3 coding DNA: TGTGCCAGCACACGTCGACTAGCGGGAGATTCCGGGGAGCTGTTTTTT.

The CDR3: CASSRFSSGQISSYNEQFF. The CDR3 nucleotides are TGTGCCAGCTCACGATTTTCTAGCGGGCAAATCAGCTCCTACAATGAGCAGTTCTTC. The rearrangement links TRBV18 to TRBJ2-1; 8 nucleotides match TRBD2. The length of the CDR3 is 19 residues. With 4 bases clipped from V and 0 bases from J, the junction kept 14 bases outside the gene matches. Germline loops: CDR1 KGHSH, CDR2 LQKENI. Full variable domain (outside the CDR3, taken from reference TRBV18 and TRBJ2-1): NAGVMQNPRHLVRRRGQEARLRCSPMKGHSHVYWYRQLPEEGLKFMVYLQKENIIDESGMPKERFSAEFPKEGPSILRIQQVVRGDSAAYFCASSRFSSGQISSYNEQFFGPGTRLTVL.

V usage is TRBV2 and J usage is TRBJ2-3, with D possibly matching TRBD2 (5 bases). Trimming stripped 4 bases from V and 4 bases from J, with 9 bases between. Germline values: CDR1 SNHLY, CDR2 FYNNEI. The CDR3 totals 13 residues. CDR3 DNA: TGTGCCAGCAGTGGGGCCGGGGCAGATACGCAGTATTTT. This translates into CASSGAGADTQYF.

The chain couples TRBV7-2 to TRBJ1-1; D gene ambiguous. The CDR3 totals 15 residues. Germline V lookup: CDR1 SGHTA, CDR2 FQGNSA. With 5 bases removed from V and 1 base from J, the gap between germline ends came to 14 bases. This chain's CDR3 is CASSQRWAGNTEAFF. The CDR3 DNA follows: TGTGCCAGCAGCCAAAGGTGGGCCGGGAACACTGAAGCTTTCTTT.

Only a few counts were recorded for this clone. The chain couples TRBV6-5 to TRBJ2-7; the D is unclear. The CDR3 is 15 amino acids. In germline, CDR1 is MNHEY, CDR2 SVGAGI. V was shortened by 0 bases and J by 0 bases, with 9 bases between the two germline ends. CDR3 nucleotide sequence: TGTGCCAGCAGTTACTCGAGAGTCGGCTCCTACGAGCAGTACTTC. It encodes CASSYSRVGSYEQYF.

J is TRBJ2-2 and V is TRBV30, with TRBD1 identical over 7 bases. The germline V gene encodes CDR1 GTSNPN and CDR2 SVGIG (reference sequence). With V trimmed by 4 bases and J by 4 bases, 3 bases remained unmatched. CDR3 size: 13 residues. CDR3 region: CAWKGQPTGELFF. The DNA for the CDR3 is TGTGCCTGGAAGGGACAGCCCACCGGGGAGCTGTTTTTT. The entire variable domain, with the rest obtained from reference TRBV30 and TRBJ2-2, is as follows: SQTIHQWPATLVQPVGSPLSLECTVEGTSNPNLYWYRQAAGRGLQLLFYSVGIGQISSEVPQNLSASRPQDRQFILSSKKLLLSDSGFYLCAWKGQPTGELFFGEGSRLTVL.

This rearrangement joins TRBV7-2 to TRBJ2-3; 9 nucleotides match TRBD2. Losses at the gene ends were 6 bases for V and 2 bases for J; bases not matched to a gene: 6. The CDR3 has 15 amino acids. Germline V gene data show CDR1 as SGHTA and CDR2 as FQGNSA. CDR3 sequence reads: CASSLRGRDTDTQYF. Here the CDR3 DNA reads TGTGCCAGCAGTTTACGCGGGAGGGACACAGATACGCAGTATTTT.

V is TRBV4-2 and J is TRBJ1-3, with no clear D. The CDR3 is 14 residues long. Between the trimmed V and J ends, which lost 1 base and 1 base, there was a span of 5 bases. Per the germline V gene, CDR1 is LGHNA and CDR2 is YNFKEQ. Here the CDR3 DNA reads TGTGCCAGCAGCCAAGCACGGTCTGGAAACACCATATATTTT. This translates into CASSQARSGNTIYF.

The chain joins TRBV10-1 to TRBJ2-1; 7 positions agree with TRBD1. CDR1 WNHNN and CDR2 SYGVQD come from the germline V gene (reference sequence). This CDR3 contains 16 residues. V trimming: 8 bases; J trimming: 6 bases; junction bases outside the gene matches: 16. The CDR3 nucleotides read TGCGCCAGCGGCCGGGCCAGGACAGGTGGAGGCAATGAGCAGTTCTTC. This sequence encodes CASGRARTGGGNEQFF.

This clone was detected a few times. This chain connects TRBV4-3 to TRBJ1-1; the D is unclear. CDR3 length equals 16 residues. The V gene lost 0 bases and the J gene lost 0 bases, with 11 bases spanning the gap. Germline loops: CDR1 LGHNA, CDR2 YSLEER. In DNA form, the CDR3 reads TGCGCCAGCAGCCAAGATGGGAGGAGCTTGAACACTGAAGCTTTCTTT. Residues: CASSQDGRSLNTEAFF.